The 8 T cell receptor beta chains in this list originate from one sample, sequenced in a study of identical twins. TCRdb passed the 5' RACE reads through MiXCR, listing each CDR3 protein once. The table shows a few hundred thousand distinct CDR3 sequences, with 10% to 15% occurring only once. A further study also used this sample, focusing on yellow fever vaccine responses in identical twins.

Sequenced: CD8+ T cells sorted from blood. Every receptor here comes from a woman between 18 and 29 years old in good health.

This clonotype has only a few counts. V and J are TRBV6-5 and TRBJ2-2; D perhaps matches TRBD1 (5 bases). The CDR3 totals 16 residues. V was clipped by 0 bases and J by 1 base, with 9 bases between them. Germline V gene sequence: CDR1 MNHEY, CDR2 SVGAGI. CDR3 sequence reads: CASSYSWTQNTGELFF. In DNA, the CDR3 is TGTGCCAGCAGTTACTCCTGGACACAGAACACCGGGGAGCTGTTTTTT.

In its sample, this clonotype was seen a few times. The rearrangement links TRBV20-1 to TRBJ2-6; possible D gene TRBD2, 5 bases. This CDR3 spans 15 amino acids. The V and J ends lost 1 base and 4 bases respectively, with 11 bases between them. Germline CDR1 and CDR2: DFQATT and SNEGSKA (reference sequence). The CDR3 DNA reads TGCAGTGCTAGAGGTTTGCGGGCGGGGGCCAACGTCCTGACTTTC. It specifies CSARGLRAGANVLTF.

This clonotype was found a few times. The rearrangement uses TRBV5-5 and TRBJ2-2, with D perhaps TRBD2 (7 bases). V lost 4 bases to trimming and J lost 1 base, with 14 bases between them. The CDR3 runs 16 residues. Germline lookup yields CDR1 SGHKS and CDR2 YYEKEE (reference sequence). The CDR3 here is CASSLEGGGNTGELFF. The CDR3 nucleotides read TGTGCCAGCAGCCTTGAGGGGGGGGGGAACACCGGGGAGCTGTTTTTT. The full variable domain, with the rest looked up from reference TRBV5-5 and TRBJ2-2, is DAGVTQSPTHLIKTRGQQVTLRCSPISGHKSVSWYQQVLGQGPQFIFQYYEKEERGRGNFPDRFSARQFPNYSSELNVNALLLGDSALYLCASSLEGGGNTGELFFGEGSRLTVL.

This clonotype was observed a few times. V is TRBV7-3 and J is TRBJ1-1, with TRBD1 matching 12 bases. The germline CDR1 and CDR2 sequences are SGHTA and FQGTGA. Trimming cost V 4 bases and J 2 bases; bases outside gene matches: 5. This CDR3 region has 16 residues. CDR3 amino acids: CASSSRDRGHNTEAFF. The DNA for the CDR3 is TGTGCCAGCAGCTCCCGGGACAGGGGGCACAACACTGAAGCTTTCTTT.

A few counts support this clonotype. For the CDR3, the DNA is TGCGCCAGCAGCCAAGATCGCAGGGGGGCAGGGGCCAACGTCCTGACTTTC. This translates into CASSQDRRGAGANVLTF. The chain is built from TRBV4-1 and TRBJ2-6; D might be TRBD1 (7 bases). The CDR3 loop spans 17 amino acids. Trimming left V 0 bases short and J 4 bases short, with 13 bases between. From germline, CDR1 is MGHRA and CDR2 YSYEKL.

In this sample, this clonotype turned up a few times. The chain joins TRBV7-9 to TRBJ1-1; tentative D call: TRBD1 (5 bases). This CDR3 has 13 amino acids. V gave up 5 bases and J gave up 5 bases, with 12 bases separating them. The V gene's germline CDR1 is SEHNR and CDR2 FQNEAQ (reference sequence). CDR3: CASSPPGQTEAFF. DNA for the CDR3: TGTGCCAGCAGCCCACCGGGGCAGACTGAAGCTTTCTTT.

The chain employs TRBV6-6 and TRBJ1-2; 7 nucleotides agree with TRBD1. Trimming removed 6 bases from V and 7 bases from J; junction bases left unmatched: 5. Germline V gene sequence: CDR1 MNHNY, CDR2 SVGAGI (reference sequence). The CDR3 runs to 12 residues. For the CDR3, the DNA is TGTGCCAGCAGACAAACAGGGGTTGGCTACACCTTC. Translating it yields CASRQTGVGYTF.

This clonotype occurred a few times. This chain connects TRBV5-1 to TRBJ2-3, with 7 bases matching TRBD2. This CDR3 has 16 residues. From germline, CDR1 is SGHRS and CDR2 YFSETQ. V trimming: 0 bases; J trimming: 3 bases; junction bases outside the gene matches: 7. CDR3 sequence (DNA): TGCGCCAGCAGCTTGGGCCCTCGCGGGGGTACAGATACGCAGTATTTT. Amino acids: CASSLGPRGGTDTQYF.